The present T cell receptor (beta chain) was sequenced within a study of CD8 T cells in Susac syndrome. CD8+ and CD4+ T cells from blood underwent TCR beta sequencing. The multiple sclerosis controls, all treatment-naive patients, had relapsing-remitting disease that was stable or active. Purification of the CD8+ and CD4+ T cells relied on negative isolation, and TEMRA cells underwent FACS enrichment. With random hexamers, roughly 0.45 to 1 ug RNA was reverse transcribed. With immunoSEQ multiplex PCR, TCR beta CDR3 was amplified across 54 Vbeta and 13 Jbeta. A single record per CDR3 protein comes from TCRdb applying MiXCR to the immunoSEQ multiplex PCR reads. The sample has around 230,000 distinct CDR3 sequences; 95% are singletons. Sequencing used CD4+ T cells from PBMCs. The TCR was taken from a human donor with multiple sclerosis.

CDR3 amino acids: CASTSYRGNTEAFF. The CDR3, as DNA: TGTGCCAGCACTTCATACAGGGGGAACACTGAAGCTTTCTTT. This rearrangement joins TRBV11-2 to TRBJ1-1, with 7 bases fitting TRBD1. Germline trimming cut 7 bases from V and 1 base from J; bases unmatched to any gene: 6. Germline V gene lookup returns CDR1 SGHAT and CDR2 FQNNGV. CDR3 length: 14 residues. Combining the CDR3 with reference TRBV11-2 and TRBJ1-1 gives the whole variable domain EAGVAQSPRYKIIEKRQSVAFWCNPISGHATLYWYQQILGQGPKLLIQFQNNGVVDDSQLPKDRFSAERLKGVDSTLKIQPAKLEDSAVYLCASTSYRGNTEAFFGQGTRLTVV.